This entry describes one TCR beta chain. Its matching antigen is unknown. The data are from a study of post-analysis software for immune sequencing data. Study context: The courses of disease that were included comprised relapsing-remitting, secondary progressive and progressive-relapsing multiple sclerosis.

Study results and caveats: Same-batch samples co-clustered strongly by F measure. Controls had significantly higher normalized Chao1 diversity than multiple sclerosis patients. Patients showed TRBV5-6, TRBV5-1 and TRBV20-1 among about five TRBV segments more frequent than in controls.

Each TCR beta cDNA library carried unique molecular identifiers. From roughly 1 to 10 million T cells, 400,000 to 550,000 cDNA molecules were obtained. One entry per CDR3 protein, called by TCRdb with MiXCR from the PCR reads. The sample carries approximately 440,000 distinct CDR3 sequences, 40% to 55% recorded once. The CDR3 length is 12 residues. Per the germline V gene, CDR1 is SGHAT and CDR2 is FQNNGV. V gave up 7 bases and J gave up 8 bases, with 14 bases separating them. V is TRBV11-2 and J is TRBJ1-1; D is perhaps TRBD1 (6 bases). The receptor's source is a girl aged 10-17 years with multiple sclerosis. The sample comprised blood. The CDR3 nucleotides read TGTGCCAGCACCGGAGGGACATCCGAAGCTTTCTTT. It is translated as CASTGGTSEAFF.